This TCR beta chain was sequenced in a study of graft-versus-host responses after intestinal transplantation. Study overall: Recipients underwent multivisceral, liver-intestinal, or isolated intestinal transplants. Anti-thymocyte globulin induction preceded approximately three years of tacrolimus and steroid maintenance in all recipients. Findings of the study overall: There was an association between peak levels of circulating GvH clones and early post-transplant HvG declines. Some patients had graft-donor T cell macrochimerism, and their allografts showed high graft-versus-host to host-versus-graft clonal ratios.

Some clones are missing from TCRdb's copy, which holds only in-frame ones; the method was immunoSEQ multiplex PCR. This table holds tens of thousands of clones, roughly 89% found once. The germline V gene has CDR1 MNHEY and CDR2 SMNVEV (reference sequence). This CDR3 has 14 residues. The V gene end was trimmed by 6 bases and the J gene end by 0 bases; junction bases not matched to a gene: 4. A note on this clone: Its antigen is unidentified.

The sample here was PBMCs, taken 26 days after transplant. V usage is TRBV27 and J usage is TRBJ1-1; 7 nucleotides agree with TRBD1. This receptor was identified in a human patient who received an intestinal transplant, so some T cells may come from the graft donor. CDR3: CASRGQLMNTEAFF. CDR3 DNA: TGTGCCAGCAGGGGACAGCTAATGAACACTGAAGCTTTCTTT.